This passage covers 14 T cell receptor beta chains from one sample sequenced in a study of cytomegalovirus exposure and HLA in healthy donors. PCR involved 60 Vbeta and 13 Jbeta primers. Measured with immunoSEQ multiplex PCR; TCRdb has only the in-frame clones, and not every one. The sample holds about 160,000 clones. Sample: PBMCs. The receptors originated from a man under 40 in good health and CMV-seronegative.

V usage is TRBV6-4 and J usage is TRBJ1-1; TRBD1 is a possible D gene (5 bases). Per the germline V gene, CDR1 is MRHNA and CDR2 is SNTAGT. V was clipped by 5 bases and J by 4 bases, with 14 bases between them. There are 14 residues in the CDR3. CDR3 DNA sequence: TGTGCCAGCAGTTCCCAGCAGGGAAGCACTGAAGCTTTCTTT. It codes for CASSSQQGSTEAFF.

The CDR3 region is CASSPQDRATEAFF. The CDR3 DNA reads TGTGCCAGCAGTCCCCAGGACAGGGCAACTGAAGCTTTCTTT. The J gene is TRBJ1-1, the V gene TRBV25-1; 8 nucleotides line up with TRBD1. V lost 5 bases, J lost 5 bases, and 7 bases stayed unmatched. Germline lookup yields CDR1 MGHDK and CDR2 SYGVNS. The CDR3 contains 14 residues.

The J gene is TRBJ2-1, the V gene TRBV11-3, with D unresolved. With 3 bases removed from V and 4 bases from J, the gap between germline ends came to 4 bases. The CDR3 runs 12 residues. Germline CDR1 and CDR2: SGHNT and YENEEA. The CDR3: CASSFAYNEQFF. The CDR3 DNA sequence: TGTGCCAGCAGCTTTGCGTACAATGAGCAGTTCTTC.

The chain couples TRBV5-1 to TRBJ2-5, with 11 bases lining up with TRBD2. Gene TRBJ2-7 matches the end of the DNA better, so the J call may be wrong. This CDR3 comprises 15 residues. Germline CDR1 reads SGHRS; CDR2 reads YFSETQ. The CDR3 protein is CASSVGLAGKAEQYF. The CDR3 bases are TGCGCCAGCAGCGTCGGACTAGCGGGCAAGGCCGAGCAGTACTTC.

The chain couples TRBV5-1 to TRBJ2-2; a possible D gene is TRBD2 (5 bases). With 1 base removed from V and 2 bases from J, the gap between germline ends came to 9 bases. The length of the CDR3 is 15 residues. Germline CDR1 SGHRS, CDR2 YFSETQ. Written as DNA, the CDR3 is TGCGCCAGCAGCTTGTCCCTAGCCAACACCGGGGAGCTGTTTTTT. This codes for CASSLSLANTGELFF.

The rearrangement links TRBV29-1 to TRBJ1-1; TRBD1 matches at 9 bases. The CDR3 has 13 residues. Germline-derived CDR1 and CDR2 are SQVTM and ANQGSEA. With 5 bases clipped from V and 5 bases from J, the junction kept 6 bases outside the gene matches. The CDR3 region is CSVSRDRETEAFF. Here the CDR3 DNA reads TGCAGCGTTTCCCGGGACAGGGAAACTGAAGCTTTCTTT.

This chain links TRBV5-1 with TRBJ2-2; D is possibly TRBD2 (6 bases). V lost 5 bases, J lost 5 bases, and 13 bases lay in between. The germline V gene encodes CDR1 SGHRS and CDR2 YFSETQ. The CDR3 runs to 14 residues. The CDR3 protein is CASRDYSGTGELFF. CDR3 DNA sequence: TGCGCCAGCAGGGACTATTCAGGGACCGGGGAGCTGTTTTTT.

The V call is TRBV6-5, the J call TRBJ2-5, with TRBD1 identical over 9 bases. V gave up 2 bases and J gave up 3 bases; unmatched junction bases: 4. CDR3 size: 15 residues. Germline lookup yields CDR1 MNHEY and CDR2 SVGAGI. CDR3 residues: CASSYRDREEETQYF. Here the CDR3 DNA reads TGTGCCAGCAGTTACCGGGACAGGGAAGAAGAGACCCAGTACTTC.

The chain uses TRBV7-8 and TRBJ2-1, with TRBD2 as a possible D gene (5 bases). The germline V and J ends were trimmed by 6 bases and 6 bases, with 15 bases remaining between them. CDR1 is SGHVS and CDR2 is FQNEAQ in the germline V gene. This CDR3 has 14 amino acids. The CDR3 here is CASSPLRESNEQFF. The CDR3 nucleotides are TGTGCCAGCAGTCCTTTACGGGAAAGCAATGAGCAGTTCTTC.

The CDR3 DNA is TGTGCCAGCTCACCAATGGGACAGGGGGTATCGGATACGCAGTATTTT. Translation: CASSPMGQGVSDTQYF. The chain couples TRBV18 to TRBJ2-3; 11 nucleotides line up with TRBD1. The CDR3 extends over 16 amino acids. The trim removed 2 bases at V and 6 bases at J, leaving 7 bases unmatched. CDR1 and CDR2 from the germline V gene are KGHSH and LQKENI.

The chain couples TRBV18 to TRBJ1-2; D remains ambiguous. Germline CDR1 is KGHSH and CDR2 is LQKENI. The CDR3 loop spans 15 amino acids. Trimming cost V 4 bases and J 2 bases, with 14 bases left between them. In nucleotides, the CDR3 is TGTGCCAGCTCACTACACCCGGGAGGGAACTATGGCTACACCTTC. This sequence encodes CASSLHPGGNYGYTF. The whole variable domain, filled in from reference TRBV18 and TRBJ1-2, reads NAGVMQNPRHLVRRRGQEARLRCSPMKGHSHVYWYRQLPEEGLKFMVYLQKENIIDESGMPKERFSAEFPKEGPSILRIQQVVRGDSAAYFCASSLHPGGNYGYTFGSGTRLTVV.

This chain uses TRBV15 with TRBJ2-7; 9 nucleotides match TRBD2. The V gene end was trimmed by 4 bases and the J gene end by 6 bases; junction bases not matched to a gene: 13. The germline V gene encodes CDR1 LNHNV and CDR2 YYDKDF (reference sequence). The CDR3 sequence is 16 residues long. The CDR3 is CATSMGGGRAGGEQYF. DNA for the CDR3: TGTGCCACCAGCATGGGGGGCGGGAGGGCCGGTGGCGAGCAGTACTTC.

The J gene is TRBJ2-1, the V gene TRBV30, with TRBD2 identical over 9 bases. V was clipped by 8 bases and J by 3 bases; unmatched bases: 8. Per germline, CDR1 GTSNPN and CDR2 SVGIG (reference sequence). This CDR3 is built from 14 residues. CDR3 in DNA: TGTGCCCGTGCGGGGGGGGGAAGCTACAATGAGCAGTTCTTC. Protein: CARAGGGSYNEQFF. Full variable domain (remainder filled in from reference TRBV30 and TRBJ2-1): SQTIHQWPATLVQPVGSPLSLECTVEGTSNPNLYWYRQAAGRGLQLLFYSVGIGQISSEVPQNLSASRPQDRQFILSSKKLLLSDSGFYLCARAGGGSYNEQFFGPGTRLTVL.

V is TRBV12-5 and J is TRBJ1-1; D is possibly TRBD1 (5 bases). V dropped 4 bases and J dropped 3 bases, with 12 bases sitting between them. Germline CDR1 and CDR2: LGHNT and FRNRAP. The CDR3 spans 14 residues. CDR3 nucleotide sequence: TGTGCTAGTGGTTCGGGGGGTAAGTACACTGAAGCTTTCTTT. This codes for CASGSGGKYTEAFF.